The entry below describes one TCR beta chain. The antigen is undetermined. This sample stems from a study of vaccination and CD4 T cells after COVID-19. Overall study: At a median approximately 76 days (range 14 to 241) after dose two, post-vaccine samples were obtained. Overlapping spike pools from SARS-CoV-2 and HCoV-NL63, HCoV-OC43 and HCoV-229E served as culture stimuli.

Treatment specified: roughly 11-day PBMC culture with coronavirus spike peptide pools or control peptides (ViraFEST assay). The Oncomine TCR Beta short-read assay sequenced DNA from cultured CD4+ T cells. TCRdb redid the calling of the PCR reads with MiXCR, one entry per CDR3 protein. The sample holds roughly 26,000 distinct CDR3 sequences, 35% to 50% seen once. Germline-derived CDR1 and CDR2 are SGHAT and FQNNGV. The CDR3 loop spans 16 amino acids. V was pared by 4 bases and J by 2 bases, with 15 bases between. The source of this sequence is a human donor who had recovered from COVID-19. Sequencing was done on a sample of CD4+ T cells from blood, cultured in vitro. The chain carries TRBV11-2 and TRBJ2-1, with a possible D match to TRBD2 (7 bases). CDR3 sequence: CASSSRGGGAYNEQFF. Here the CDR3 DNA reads TGTGCCAGCAGCTCACGTGGCGGGGGCGCCTACAATGAGCAGTTCTTC.